These 30 T cell receptor beta chains came from one sample sequenced in a study of persistence of HIV-infected CD4 T cells. Which antigens these TCRs recognize remains unknown. Sequencing used immunoSEQ version 4 in survey mode. Produced via immunoSEQ multiplex PCR; TCRdb's table is partial and in-frame only. The sample has about 47,000 clones, approximately 90% seen once. Anti-CD3/anti-CD28 beads served as a nonspecific positive control stimulus. Sorting selected CD4+ T cells upregulating both CD40 ligand and CD69. Specimen: CD4+ T cells sorted from PBMCs after 18-hour stimulation, collected from a patient who received antiretroviral therapy. The receptors were gathered from an adult man with HIV who was CMV-seropositive.

This clone has a single count. The chain carries TRBV6-7 and TRBJ1-2; D is undetermined. TRBV6-7 is flagged as an ORF with uncertain function. This CDR3 spans 14 amino acids. The V and J ends lost 0 bases and 4 bases respectively, with 9 bases between them. The CDR3 here is CASSYSTRPYGYTF. CDR3 sequence (DNA): TGTGCCAGCAGTTACTCCACCCGACCCTATGGCTACACCTTC.

This clone was observed a handful of times. The chain carries TRBV7-9 and TRBJ2-7, with D unclear. Trimming took 5 bases from V and 0 from J, leaving 17 bases between them. The CDR3 length is 16 residues. From germline, CDR1 is SEHNR and CDR2 FQNEAQ (reference sequence). This chain's CDR3 is CASSLVSVGNSYEQYF. CDR3 DNA sequence: TGTGCCAGCAGCCTAGTCTCGGTAGGGAACTCCTACGAGCAGTACTTC.

The chain couples TRBV28 to TRBJ1-5; TRBD1 agrees at 9 bases. The CDR3 runs to 14 residues. Germline CDR1 MDHEN, CDR2 SYDVKM. The V segment lost 5 bases and the J segment 2 bases; nucleotides outside the gene matches: 1. CDR3 nucleotides: TGTGCCAGCAGTGGGACAGGGCGCAATCAGCCCCAGCATTTT. Translating it yields CASSGTGRNQPQHF.

The chain couples TRBV9 to TRBJ2-2; D gene uncertain. The germline V gene encodes CDR1 SGDLS and CDR2 YYNGEE. CDR3 length equals 17 residues. Trimming took off 0 bases at V and 4 bases at J, with 16 bases between the two ends. Here the CDR3 DNA reads TGTGCCAGCAGCGTAGCCCCGCTTTGGCCTGCCACCGGGGAGCTGTTTTTT. Protein: CASSVAPLWPATGELFF.

The chain combines TRBV10-1 with TRBJ1-1, with 11 bases lining up with TRBD1. Germline CDR1 is WNHNN and CDR2 is SYGVQD (reference sequence). This CDR3 region has 15 residues. J was trimmed by 5 bases and V by 5 bases; bases with no gene match: 7. The CDR3 here is CASSQGQGGYTEAFF. CDR3 coding DNA: TGCGCCAGCAGTCAGGGACAGGGGGGATATACTGAAGCTTTCTTT.

A remark on this clone: Other DNA variants within this sample encode the same CDR3. The chain carries TRBV19 and TRBJ1-4; D is ambiguous. This CDR3 spans 14 amino acids. V was clipped by 6 bases and J by 2 bases, with 10 bases between them. Germline V lookup: CDR1 LNHDA, CDR2 SQIVND (reference sequence). As DNA, the CDR3 is TGTGCCAGTAGCCCGACGGCTACTAATGAAAAACTGTTTTTT. This sequence encodes CASSPTATNEKLFF.

The chain recombines TRBV24-1 with TRBJ2-2; possibly TRBD1 or TRBD2 for D (5 bases each). The CDR3 has 14 amino acids. Germline V CDR1 and CDR2: KGHDR, SFDVKD. The germline V and J ends were trimmed by 5 bases and 4 bases, with 10 bases remaining between them. The CDR3 here is CATSVRDLTGELFF. The CDR3 nucleotides are TGTGCCACCAGTGTGAGGGACCTCACCGGGGAGCTGTTTTTT.

This sequence joins TRBV5-8 and TRBJ2-5; 8 bases are a match to TRBD2. V dropped 4 bases and J dropped 7; count of bases not matched to a gene: 12. This CDR3 spans 15 amino acids. CDR1 and CDR2 (germline): SGHTS, YDEGEE. In DNA, the CDR3 is TGTGCCAGCAGCCCTCGTTCAGCGGGGGCTCGGACCCAGTACTTC. Its translation is CASSPRSAGARTQYF.

This chain uses TRBV15 with TRBJ1-5; weak D call: TRBD1 (6 bases). There are 14 residues in the CDR3. V was pared by 5 bases and J by 1 base, with 9 bases between. The germline V gene has CDR1 LNHNV and CDR2 YYDKDF (reference sequence). In DNA form, the CDR3 reads TGTGCCACCAGCGCAGGGGTGAGCAATCAGCCCCAGCATTTT. Translating gives CATSAGVSNQPQHF.

CDR3 region: CASSYSQGGNQPQHF. The CDR3 DNA is TGTGCCAGCAGTTACTCACAGGGAGGCAATCAGCCCCAGCATTTT. The rearrangement links TRBV6-5 to TRBJ1-5; D possibly corresponds to TRBD1 (6 bases). Between the trimmed V and J ends, which lost 0 bases and 2 bases, there was a span of 8 bases. Germline CDR1 and CDR2: MNHEY and SVGAGI. There are 15 residues in the CDR3.

The gene calls are TRBV5-1 and TRBJ2-1, with D possibly matching TRBD1 (5 bases). Germline CDR1 SGHRS, CDR2 YFSETQ. V lost 8 bases to trimming and J lost 4 bases, with 16 bases between them. The CDR3 totals 14 residues. In DNA form, the CDR3 reads TGCGCCAGTCACAAGACAGAGAGTTACAATGAGCAGTTCTTC. Protein: CASHKTESYNEQFF. Together with reference TRBV5-1 and TRBJ2-1, the CDR3 gives the full variable domain: KAGVTQTPRYLIKTRGQQVTLSCSPISGHRSVSWYQQTPGQGLQFLFEYFSETQRNKGNFPGRFSGRQFSNSRSEMNVSTLELGDSALYLCASHKTESYNEQFFGPGTRLTVL.

This rearrangement joins TRBV19 to TRBJ1-5; 10 bases match TRBD1. From germline, CDR1 is LNHDA and CDR2 SQIVND (reference sequence). This CDR3 comprises 16 residues. The ends lost 5 bases at V and 1 base at J; junction bases unmatched: 5. The DNA for the CDR3 is TGTGCCAGTAGTCCTGGGACAGGGGCCAGCAATCAGCCCCAGCATTTT. Amino acids: CASSPGTGASNQPQHF.

The CDR3 DNA sequence: TGTGCCAGCAGCCAAAGTTACGACAGGCTGACAGAGACCCAGTACTTC. Its translation is CASSQSYDRLTETQYF. The chain has TRBV3-1 (or the pseudogene TRBV3-2) and TRBJ2-5, with TRBD1 as a possible D gene (6 bases). Trimming pared 2 bases from V and 4 bases from J, leaving 17 bases between. Germline assignment: CDR1 LGHDT and CDR2 YNNKEL (reference sequence). CDR3 length equals 16 residues.

The V gene is TRBV28, the J gene TRBJ1-2; the match to TRBD1 covers 7 bases. Germline-derived CDR1 and CDR2 are MDHEN and SYDVKM. This CDR3 comprises 13 residues. With V trimmed by 2 bases and J by 8 bases, 5 bases remained unmatched. Written as DNA, the CDR3 is TGTGCCAGCAGTTTAGAGGGGGCCGGGGGCTACACCTTC. It is translated as CASSLEGAGGYTF.

This chain joins TRBV9 and TRBJ2-3; D remains ambiguous. CDR3 length equals 17 residues. Germline CDR1 and CDR2: SGDLS and YYNGEE. V lost 0 bases to trimming and J lost 1 base, with 15 bases between them. Here the CDR3 DNA reads TGTGCCAGCAGCGTAGGGGCCACGGGCGGAGGCACAGATACGCAGTATTTT. Protein: CASSVGATGGGTDTQYF.

The chain links TRBV5-1 to TRBJ2-2; 7 nucleotides agree with TRBD1. With V trimmed by 4 bases and J by 2 bases, 8 bases remained unmatched. The germline CDR1 and CDR2 sequences are SGHRS and YFSETQ. CDR3 size: 16 residues. The CDR3 DNA reads as TGCGCCAGCAGCAAGGGACAGCGTATTAACACCGGGGAGCTGTTTTTT. This codes for CASSKGQRINTGELFF.

Only one count was recorded for this clone. This chain connects TRBV5-1 to TRBJ1-6; no clear D. This CDR3 region has 16 residues. Germline V gene lookup returns CDR1 SGHRS and CDR2 YFSETQ. V lost 0 bases to trimming and J lost 8 bases, with 15 bases between them. The CDR3 is CASSLAPAGRDSPLHF. CDR3 sequence (DNA): TGCGCCAGCAGCTTGGCCCCCGCGGGCCGGGATTCACCCCTCCACTTT.

The chain is built from TRBV19 and TRBJ1-2; 8 nucleotides match TRBD1. Germline trimming cut 2 bases from V and 4 bases from J; bases unmatched to any gene: 15. CDR1 and CDR2 (germline): LNHDA, SQIVND (reference sequence). The CDR3 contains 18 residues. CDR3 sequence: CASSISAFTGGTSYGYTF. CDR3 nucleotides: TGTGCCAGTAGTATAAGCGCGTTTACAGGGGGAACTAGCTATGGCTACACCTTC.

The V call is TRBV29-1, the J call TRBJ2-7; D tentatively reads TRBD1 or TRBD2 (6 bases each). V was cut by 4 bases and J by 6 bases, with 22 bases left in between. Germline assignment: CDR1 SQVTM and CDR2 ANQGSEA. There are 15 residues in the CDR3. Written as DNA, the CDR3 is TGCAGCGTTGCCCCCTCTGGGGGGCAACGAAGCGAGCAGTACTTC. This translates into CSVAPSGGQRSEQYF.

V usage is TRBV7-3 and J usage is TRBJ1-1, with 10 bases that match TRBD1. The germline V gene encodes CDR1 SGHTA and CDR2 FQGTGA. Germline trimming cut 5 bases from V and 3 bases from J; bases unmatched to any gene: 9. The CDR3 runs to 16 residues. DNA of the CDR3: TGTGCCAGCAGCCCCCATCGACAGGGGGCAGACACTGAAGCTTTCTTT. It codes for CASSPHRQGADTEAFF.

The chain is built from TRBV10-3 and TRBJ1-1; D unclear. V lost 1 base, J lost 3 bases, and 12 bases lay in between. The CDR3 is made up of 15 amino acids. Germline assignment: CDR1 ENHRY and CDR2 SYGVKD. This CDR3 reads CAISEYTVRDTEAFF. The DNA of the CDR3 is TGTGCCATCAGTGAGTACACGGTTAGGGACACTGAAGCTTTCTTT.

V is TRBV7-7 and J is TRBJ2-1; 7 nucleotides agree with TRBD2. CDR1 is SSHAT, CDR2 FNYEAQ, per germline (reference sequence). CDR3 length: 15 amino acids. The V gene end was trimmed by 1 base and the J gene end by 2 bases; junction bases not matched to a gene: 2. The CDR3 DNA follows: TGTGCCAGCAGCTTAGGACTAGCAGCCTACAATGAGCAGTTCTTC. This sequence encodes CASSLGLAAYNEQFF.

The chain combines TRBV28 with TRBJ2-7; no clear D gene. This CDR3 comprises 13 residues. CDR1 and CDR2 (germline): MDHEN, SYDVKM. V shed 7 bases and J shed 2 bases, with 12 bases lying between them. The CDR3 DNA reads TGTGCCAGCAACCGTCCACGGCCCTACGAGCAGTACTTC. It is translated as CASNRPRPYEQYF.

The chain carries TRBV18 and TRBJ1-4; D may be TRBD1 (5 bases). This CDR3 contains 16 residues. Trimming shortened V by 1 base and J by 0 bases, and 9 bases separated the two germline ends. Germline V gene lookup returns CDR1 KGHSH and CDR2 LQKENI. This chain's CDR3 is CASSPRQSATNEKLFF. Here the CDR3 DNA reads TGTGCCAGCTCACCACGACAGAGTGCAACTAATGAAAAACTGTTTTTT.

V gene TRBV20-1 combines with J gene TRBJ2-2; 10 bases agree with TRBD2. The CDR3 has 16 residues. V lost 3 bases to trimming and J lost 1 base; unmatched junction nucleotides: 5. Per germline, CDR1 DFQATT and CDR2 SNEGSKA (reference sequence). The CDR3 spells CSASSSGGMNTGELFF. CDR3 DNA: TGCAGTGCTAGTTCTAGCGGGGGAATGAACACCGGGGAGCTGTTTTTT.

The rearrangement joins TRBV6-1 to TRBJ1-1; D is uncertain. V dropped 8 bases and J dropped 1 base, with 11 bases sitting between them. The CDR3 sequence is 13 residues long. Germline assignment: CDR1 MNHNS and CDR2 SASEGT. The CDR3 spells CASAKPGNTEAFF. In DNA, the CDR3 is TGTGCCAGCGCGAAACCGGGGAACACTGAAGCTTTCTTT.

V usage is TRBV12-3 or TRBV12-4 and J usage is TRBJ1-2; D call uncertain. Trimming pared 3 bases from V and 8 bases from J, leaving 13 bases between. The CDR3 has 13 amino acids. CDR3 in DNA: TGTGCCAGCAGTTTTCGGGCAGCCAGCGGCTACACCTTC. Translation: CASSFRAASGYTF.

The CDR3 nucleotides are TGTGCCAGCAGCTTAAACGCAGGGAATGTGGAGCTGTTTTTT. Encoded protein: CASSLNAGNVELFF. This chain connects TRBV7-3 to TRBJ2-2, with TRBD1 as a possible D gene (5 bases). CDR1 is SGHTA, CDR2 FQGTGA, per germline. V dropped 1 base and J dropped 10 bases, with 13 bases sitting between them. The CDR3 contains 14 residues.

This clone was recorded once. The rearrangement uses TRBV6-2 or TRBV6-3 and TRBJ2-7, with D tentatively TRBD1 (6 bases). V gave up 0 bases and J gave up 5 bases, with 14 bases separating them. The CDR3 length is 15 residues. The germline V gene has CDR1 MNHEY and CDR2 SVGEGT. For the CDR3, the DNA is TGTGCCAGCAGTTACTCTGGCAGGGGTCCCAACGAGCAGTACTTC. Its translation: CASSYSGRGPNEQYF.

The chain links TRBV11-3 to TRBJ1-5; no reliable D call. CDR3 size: 15 residues. CDR1 is SGHNT and CDR2 is YENEEA in the germline V gene. Trimming stripped 5 bases from V and 0 bases from J, with 11 bases between. This chain's CDR3 is CASSKRLYSNQPQHF. CDR3 in DNA: TGTGCCAGCAGCAAACGCCTGTATAGCAATCAGCCCCAGCATTTT.